These 2 T cell receptor beta chains were sequenced from one sample in a study of blood T cell repertoires in COVID-19. The protocol was immunoSEQ multiplex PCR, while the TCRdb copy is restricted to in-frame clones and leaves out a portion. This table holds more than 200,000 clones, 85% to 90% found once. The sample comprised PBMCs or T cells enriched from blood (not recorded which). All receptors come from a woman aged 25 to 39 who had recovered from COVID-19.

The chain carries TRBV7-2 and TRBJ2-5, with D unclear. Trimming shortened V by 5 bases and J by 5 bases, and 12 bases separated the two germline ends. CDR1 and CDR2 (germline): SGHTA, FQGNSA. The CDR3 has 13 residues. CDR3 nucleotides: TGTGCCAGCAGCGAAACCCTCTACGAGACCCAGTACTTC. Its translation is CASSETLYETQYF.

The V and J genes are TRBV19 and TRBJ1-1, with 8 bases lining up with TRBD1. CDR1 and CDR2 (germline): LNHDA, SQIVND (reference sequence). J was trimmed by 2 bases and V by 8 bases; bases with no gene match: 7. The CDR3 totals 14 residues. DNA for the CDR3: TGTGCCAGTGGGGCTCAGGGGGCAAACACTGAAGCTTTCTTT. As protein: CASGAQGANTEAFF. Full variable domain (outside the CDR3, taken from reference TRBV19 and TRBJ1-1): DGGITQSPKYLFRKEGQNVTLSCEQNLNHDAMYWYRQDPGQGLRLIYYSQIVNDFQKGDIAEGYSVSREKKESFPLTVTSAQKNPTAFYLCASGAQGANTEAFFGQGTRLTVV.